The 15 T cell receptor beta chains below come from one sample, sequenced in a study of blood T cell repertoires in COVID-19. The repertoire was sequenced with immunoSEQ multiplex PCR; TCRdb's copy has only in-frame clones and lacks some. This table holds about 71,000 clones, approximately 92% found once. Specimen: peripheral blood. These receptors were taken from a man aged 50-60 years with acute or convalescent COVID-19.

The chain links TRBV11-2 to TRBJ1-6; TRBD1 matches at 10 bases. This CDR3 spans 14 amino acids. With V trimmed by 8 bases and J by 7 bases, 5 bases remained unmatched. Germline assignment: CDR1 SGHAT and CDR2 FQNNGV. CDR3 sequence: CASRPGQGNSPLHF. The CDR3 DNA sequence: TGTGCCAGCCGACCGGGACAGGGGAATTCACCCCTCCACTTT.

The chain employs TRBV18 and TRBJ1-1, with 8 bases identical to TRBD1. The CDR3 totals 15 residues. V dropped 4 bases and J dropped 0; count of bases not matched to a gene: 4. Germline V gives CDR1 KGHSH, CDR2 LQKENI. The CDR3 sequence: CASSRTGNMNTEAFF. CDR3 bases: TGTGCCAGCTCACGGACAGGGAATATGAACACTGAAGCTTTCTTT.

The V call is TRBV28, the J call TRBJ2-1; 15 bases fit TRBD2. Per the germline V gene, CDR1 is MDHEN and CDR2 is SYDVKM. Trimming removed 6 bases from V and 8 bases from J; junction bases left unmatched: 14. CDR3 length: 18 residues. In DNA form, the CDR3 reads TGTGCCAGCAGCCCAAGAGGACTAGCGGGAGGGCTAGGGTATGAGCAGTTCTTC. Translating gives CASSPRGLAGGLGYEQFF. Filled out from reference TRBV28 and TRBJ2-1, the complete variable domain reads DVKVTQSSRYLVKRTGEKVFLECVQDMDHENMFWYRQDPGLGLRLIYFSYDVKMKEKGDIPEGYSVSREKKERFSLILESASTNQTSMYLCASSPRGLAGGLGYEQFFGPGTRLTVL.

J is TRBJ2-3 and V is TRBV11-3; 8 positions match TRBD2. The CDR3 runs 15 residues. From germline, CDR1 is SGHNT and CDR2 YENEEA. Trimming removed 1 base from V and 3 bases from J; junction bases left unmatched: 3. The CDR3 region has the DNA TGTGCCAGCAGCTTAGGACGGGAGGGGACAGATACGCAGTATTTT. Protein: CASSLGREGTDTQYF.

The chain joins TRBV6-5 to TRBJ1-1, with TRBD1 identical over 7 bases. V was pared by 0 bases and J by 5 bases, with 9 bases of the junction left unmatched. Germline V CDR1 and CDR2: MNHEY, SVGAGI. The CDR3 has 16 amino acids. The CDR3 is CASSYSTQQGTTEAFF. The DNA for the CDR3 is TGTGCCAGCAGTTACTCGACCCAACAGGGGACGACTGAAGCTTTCTTT.

J is TRBJ1-3 and V is TRBV11-2, with D maybe TRBD1 (6 bases). The CDR3 length is 16 residues. Trimming pared 4 bases from V and 2 bases from J, leaving 15 bases between. Germline values: CDR1 SGHAT, CDR2 FQNNGV. CDR3 in DNA: TGTGCCAGCAGCTGGGGGGGCAGGCCCGCTGGAAACACCATATATTTT. It translates to CASSWGGRPAGNTIYF.

This chain uses TRBV9 with TRBJ2-1; 7 bases are shared with TRBD1. The V and J ends lost 4 bases and 10 bases, in that order; junction bases with no gene match: 5. Germline CDR1 and CDR2: SGDLS and YYNGEE. This CDR3 spans 12 amino acids. CDR3 loop: CASSSRGPEQFF. In nucleotides, the CDR3 is TGTGCCAGCAGCAGTAGGGGGCCGGAGCAGTTCTTC.

This chain uses TRBV6-5 with TRBJ1-5; no clear D. The CDR3 has 15 amino acids. In germline, CDR1 is MNHEY, CDR2 SVGAGI. V shed 5 bases and J shed 2 bases, with 13 bases lying between them. The CDR3 sequence: CASSPTRDGNQPQHF. For the CDR3, the DNA is TGTGCCAGCAGTCCGACCCGGGATGGCAATCAGCCCCAGCATTTT.

The rearrangement uses TRBV27 and TRBJ1-4; 8 positions match TRBD1. The CDR3 covers 16 residues. Germline V gives CDR1 MNHEY, CDR2 SMNVEV (reference sequence). V lost 4 bases to trimming and J lost 8 bases; unmatched junction nucleotides: 12. The CDR3 is CASSSLLRTGSEKLFF. The CDR3 DNA follows: TGTGCCAGCAGTTCCCTTCTTCGGACAGGGTCCGAAAAACTGTTTTTT.

J is TRBJ2-1 and V is TRBV5-6; the match to TRBD2 covers 14 bases. V lost 0 bases to trimming and J lost 8 bases; unmatched junction nucleotides: 10. The CDR3 consists of 18 residues. Germline lookup yields CDR1 SGHDT and CDR2 YYEEEE. The DNA of the CDR3 is TGTGCCAGCAGCTTGGTTAGGGGACTAGCGGGAGTTATTGATGAGCAGTTCTTC. This gives the protein CASSLVRGLAGVIDEQFF.

The rearrangement joins TRBV19 to TRBJ1-1; D remains ambiguous. The CDR3 totals 14 residues. Germline lookup yields CDR1 LNHDA and CDR2 SQIVND (reference sequence). Trimming cost V 5 bases and J 0 bases, with 10 bases left between them. The CDR3 reads CASSPAGVNTEAFF. CDR3 nucleotides: TGTGCCAGTAGTCCTGCCGGGGTGAACACTGAAGCTTTCTTT.

This clone came up a few times. The chain is built from TRBV6-2 or TRBV6-3 and TRBJ2-2; D not resolved. The CDR3 consists of 16 residues. CDR1 MNHEY and CDR2 SVGEGT come from the germline V gene. The V gene lost 5 bases and the J gene lost 2 bases, with 15 bases spanning the gap. As DNA, the CDR3 is TGTGCCAGCAGTGGAGAAGGATCGAGTAACACCGGGGAGCTGTTTTTT. It specifies CASSGEGSSNTGELFF.

The rearrangement joins TRBV7-7 to TRBJ2-3; the D is unclear. Trimming removed 1 base at V and 0 bases at J, with 5 bases between. The CDR3 runs to 14 residues. In germline, CDR1 is SSHAT, CDR2 FNYEAQ (reference sequence). CDR3 in amino acids: CASSLGVSTDTQYF. CDR3 DNA: TGTGCCAGCAGCTTAGGCGTTAGCACAGATACGCAGTATTTT.

Only one count was recorded for this clone. The CDR3 loop reads CASRRGPDDIQYF. In DNA, the CDR3 is TGTGCCAGCAGACGGGGTCCGGACGACATTCAGTACTTC. The rearrangement links TRBV6-5 to TRBJ2-4, with a tentative D call TRBD2 (5 bases). This CDR3 comprises 13 residues. Germline CDR1 reads MNHEY; CDR2 reads SVGAGI. V lost 6 bases and J 8 bases, leaving 14 bases between the germline ends.

The chain is built from TRBV29-1 and TRBJ2-5, with TRBD1 as a possible D gene (5 bases). The germline CDR1 and CDR2 sequences are SQVTM and ANQGSEA. V was cut by 3 bases and J by 5 bases, with 10 bases left in between. This CDR3 comprises 12 residues. CDR3 DNA: TGCAGCGTTGACAGGGCAGGGGAGACCCAGTACTTC. Translation gives CSVDRAGETQYF.